The rows below give T cell receptor beta chains drawn from one sample of a study of OX40 agonist ivuxolimab in advanced cancers. Only in-frame clones appear in the TCRdb table, and some are missing; sequencing was by immunoSEQ multiplex PCR. The table shows about 49,000 clones, with just under 95% occurring only once. Sequenced material: CD4+ or CD8+ T cells sorted from blood, taken in a trial of the OX40 agonist ivuxolimab. The receptors derive from an adult with an advanced solid tumor such as melanoma, head and neck, liver or kidney cancer. The CDR3 runs from the conserved cysteine through the conserved F or W. A D gene is named only where the DNA matches it firmly. Size is stated for part of the rows, as once, few or many counts, or as a class when the clone is expanded.

V gene,D gene,clone size,J gene,CDR3 DNA,CDR3 protein
TRBV7-9,TRBD2,-,TRBJ2-1,TGTGCCAGGAGAGCCACTAGCGGGAGGATATACAATGAGCAGTTCTTC,CARRATSGRIYNEQFF
TRBV7-2,-,-,TRBJ1-1,TGTGCCAGCAGCTCCCCCCGGACGGCGAACACTGAAGCTTTCTTT,CASSSPRTANTEAFF
TRBV7-2,TRBD2,-,TRBJ2-3,TGTGCCAGCAGCTTCTCGGCAGTGCCTGCGGGGGACACAGATACGCAGTATTTT,CASSFSAVPAGDTDTQYF
TRBV11-2,TRBD1,-,TRBJ2-3,TGTGCCAGCAGCTTAGCCCCCGGGACAGGGGGAAATACGCAGTATTTT,CASSLAPGTGGNTQYF
TRBV11-2,TRBD2,-,TRBJ2-1,TGTGCCAGCAGCTTAGCCCTAGCGGGAGGCCGGAGCTCCTACAATGAGCAGTTCTTC,CASSLALAGGRSSYNEQFF
TRBV7-9,-,-,TRBJ1-2,TGTGCCAGCAGCTCAACAGGGTATGGCTACACCTTC,CASSSTGYGYTF
TRBV19,-,-,TRBJ2-5,TGTGCCAGTAGTATTGTCGGCACCGAGGAGGAGACCCAGTACTTC,CASSIVGTEEETQYF
TRBV9,-,-,TRBJ2-2,TGTGCCAGCAGCGTTCCAAACACCGGGGAGCTGTTTTTT,CASSVPNTGELFF
TRBV7-8,-,-,TRBJ2-7,TGTGCCAGCAGCTCCTGGCCAGCGGGCCGGGGGTACCTCTACGAGCAGTACTTC,CASSSWPAGRGYLYEQYF
TRBV5-1,TRBD1,-,TRBJ1-1,TGCGCCAGCAGCAGGGACAGGGTAGTCTTT,CASSRDRVVF
TRBV11-2,-,once,TRBJ2-3,TGTGCCAGCAGCTTAGGGCCCGAGGGGACCACAGATACGCAGTATTTT,CASSLGPEGTTDTQYF
TRBV14,-,-,TRBJ2-2,TGTGCCAGCAGCCAAGATTCCGCGTTGTACACCGGGGAGCTGTTTTTT,CASSQDSALYTGELFF
TRBV7-3,TRBD2,-,TRBJ2-5,TGTGCCAGCAGCCAGGGACTAGCGGGCGGAGAGACCCAGTACTTC,CASSQGLAGGETQYF
TRBV5-4,-,-,TRBJ2-5,TGTGCCAGCAGCTTGAGGCTGGAACAAGAGACCCAGTACTTC,CASSLRLEQETQYF
TRBV4-1,TRBD2,-,TRBJ2-7,TGCGCCAGCAGCCGAACTAGCGGGTCGGCCTACGAGCAGTACTTC,CASSRTSGSAYEQYF